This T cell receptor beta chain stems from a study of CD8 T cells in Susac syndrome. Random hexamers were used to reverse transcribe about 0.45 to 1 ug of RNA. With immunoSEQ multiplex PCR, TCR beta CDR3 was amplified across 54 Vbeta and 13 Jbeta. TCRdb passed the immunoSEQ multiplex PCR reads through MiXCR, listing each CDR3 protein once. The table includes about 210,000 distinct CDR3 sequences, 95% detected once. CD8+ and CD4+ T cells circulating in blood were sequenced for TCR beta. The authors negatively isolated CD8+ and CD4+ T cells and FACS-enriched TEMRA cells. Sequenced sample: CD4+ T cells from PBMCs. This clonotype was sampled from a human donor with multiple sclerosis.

The CDR3 DNA follows: TGTGCCAGCAGTAAACCGGGACAGGGAAACACCGGGGAGCTGTTTTTT. Protein: CASSKPGQGNTGELFF. The chain recombines TRBV12-3 or TRBV12-4 with TRBJ2-2, with 9 bases aligning to TRBD1. The CDR3 is 16 residues long. Trimming removed 5 bases from V and 2 bases from J; junction bases left unmatched: 6.